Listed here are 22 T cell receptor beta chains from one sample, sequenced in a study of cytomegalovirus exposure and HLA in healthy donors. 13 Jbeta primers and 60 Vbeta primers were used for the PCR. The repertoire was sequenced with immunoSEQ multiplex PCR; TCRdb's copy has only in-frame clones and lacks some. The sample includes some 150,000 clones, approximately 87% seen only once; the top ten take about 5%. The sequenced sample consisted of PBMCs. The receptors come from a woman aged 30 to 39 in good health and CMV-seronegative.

Written as DNA, the CDR3 is TGTGCCAGCAGTCCAGGGGGCGCGGAGACCCAGTACTTC. Translating it yields CASSPGGAETQYF. The V gene is TRBV2, the J gene TRBJ2-5, with 8 bases fitting TRBD1. Germline loops: CDR1 SNHLY, CDR2 FYNNEI. V gave up 5 bases and J gave up 5 bases; unmatched junction bases: 4. The CDR3 covers 13 residues.

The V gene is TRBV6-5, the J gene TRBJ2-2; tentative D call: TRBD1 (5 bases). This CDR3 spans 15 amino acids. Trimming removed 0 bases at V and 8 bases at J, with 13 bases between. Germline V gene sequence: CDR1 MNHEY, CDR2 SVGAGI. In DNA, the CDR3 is TGTGCCAGCAGTTACTCGGGTGGTAACAGGGGGGAGCTGTTTTTT. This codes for CASSYSGGNRGELFF.

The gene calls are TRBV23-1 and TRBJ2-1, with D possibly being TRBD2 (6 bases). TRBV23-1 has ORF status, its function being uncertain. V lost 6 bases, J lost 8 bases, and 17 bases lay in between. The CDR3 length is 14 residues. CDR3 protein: CASSLRTRGYEQFF. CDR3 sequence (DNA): TGCGCCAGCAGCCTCCGGACCCGGGGGTATGAGCAGTTCTTC.

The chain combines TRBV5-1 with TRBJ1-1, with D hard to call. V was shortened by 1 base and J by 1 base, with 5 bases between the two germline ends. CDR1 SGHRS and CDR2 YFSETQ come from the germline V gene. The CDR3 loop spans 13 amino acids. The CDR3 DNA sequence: TGCGCCAGCAGCTTGAGTAGGAACACTGAAGCTTTCTTT. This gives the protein CASSLSRNTEAFF.

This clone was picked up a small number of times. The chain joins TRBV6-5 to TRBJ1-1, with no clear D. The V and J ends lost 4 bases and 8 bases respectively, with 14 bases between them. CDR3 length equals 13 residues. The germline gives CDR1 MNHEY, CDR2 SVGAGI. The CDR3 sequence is CASSLAGRREAFF. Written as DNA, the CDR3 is TGTGCCAGCAGTTTGGCGGGGAGGCGGGAAGCTTTCTTT.

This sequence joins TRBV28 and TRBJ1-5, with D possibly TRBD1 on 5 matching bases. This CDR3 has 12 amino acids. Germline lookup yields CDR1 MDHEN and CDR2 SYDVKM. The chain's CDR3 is CAGGVPNQPQHF. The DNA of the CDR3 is TGTGCGGGGGGGGTTCCAAATCAGCCCCAGCATTTT.

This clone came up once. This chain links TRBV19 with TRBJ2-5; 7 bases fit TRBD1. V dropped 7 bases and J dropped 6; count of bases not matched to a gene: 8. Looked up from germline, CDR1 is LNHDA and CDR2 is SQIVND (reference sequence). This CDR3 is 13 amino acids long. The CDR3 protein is CASTTGVEKTQYF. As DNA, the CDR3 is TGTGCCAGTACCACAGGGGTGGAGAAGACCCAGTACTTC.

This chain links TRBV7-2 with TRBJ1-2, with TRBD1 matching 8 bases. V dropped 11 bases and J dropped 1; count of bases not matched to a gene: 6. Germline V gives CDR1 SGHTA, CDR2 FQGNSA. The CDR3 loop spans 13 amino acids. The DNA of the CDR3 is TGTGCCGGAGAGGACAGGGATAACTATGGCTACACCTTC. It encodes CAGEDRDNYGYTF.

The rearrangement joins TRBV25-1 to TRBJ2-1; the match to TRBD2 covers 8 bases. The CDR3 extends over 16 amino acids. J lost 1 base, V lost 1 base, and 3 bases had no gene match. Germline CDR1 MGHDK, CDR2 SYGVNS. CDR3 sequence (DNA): TGTGCCAGCAGTGAATTGTTAGCGGGGTCCTACAATGAGCAGTTCTTC. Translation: CASSELLAGSYNEQFF.

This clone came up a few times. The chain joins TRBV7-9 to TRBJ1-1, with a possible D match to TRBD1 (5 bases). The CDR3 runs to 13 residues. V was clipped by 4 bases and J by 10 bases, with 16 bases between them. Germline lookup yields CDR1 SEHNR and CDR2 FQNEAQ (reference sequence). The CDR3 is CASSWGLHGGAFF. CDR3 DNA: TGTGCCAGCAGCTGGGGACTCCACGGAGGAGCTTTCTTT.

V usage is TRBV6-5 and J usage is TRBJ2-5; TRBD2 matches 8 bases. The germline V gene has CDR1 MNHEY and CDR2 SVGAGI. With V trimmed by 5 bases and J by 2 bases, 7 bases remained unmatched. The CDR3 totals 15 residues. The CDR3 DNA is TGTGCCAGCAGTCCGATGCGGGGGGCTCAAGAGACCCAGTACTTC. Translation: CASSPMRGAQETQYF.

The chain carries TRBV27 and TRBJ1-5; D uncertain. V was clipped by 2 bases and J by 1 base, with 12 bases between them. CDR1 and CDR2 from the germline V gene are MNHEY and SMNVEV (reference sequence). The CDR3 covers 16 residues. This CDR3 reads CASSLLASGSNQPQHF. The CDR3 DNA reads TGTGCCAGCAGTTTACTAGCCTCCGGGAGCAATCAGCCCCAGCATTTT.

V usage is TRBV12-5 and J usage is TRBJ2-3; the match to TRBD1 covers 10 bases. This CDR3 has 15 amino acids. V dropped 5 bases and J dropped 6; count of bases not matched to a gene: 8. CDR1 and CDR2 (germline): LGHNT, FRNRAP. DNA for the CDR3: TGTGCTAGTGGTCGGGGACAGGGGACGACGGATACGCAGTATTTT. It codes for CASGRGQGTTDTQYF.

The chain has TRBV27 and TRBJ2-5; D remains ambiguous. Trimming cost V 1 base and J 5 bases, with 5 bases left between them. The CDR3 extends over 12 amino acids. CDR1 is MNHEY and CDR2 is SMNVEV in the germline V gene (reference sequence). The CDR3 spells CASSLYGETQYF. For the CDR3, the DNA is TGTGCCAGCAGTTTATACGGGGAGACCCAGTACTTC.

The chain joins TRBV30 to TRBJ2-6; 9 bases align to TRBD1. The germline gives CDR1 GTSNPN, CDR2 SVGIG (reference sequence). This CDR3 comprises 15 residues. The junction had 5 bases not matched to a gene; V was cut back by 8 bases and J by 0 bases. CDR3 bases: TGTGCCCGGGGACAGGGAAACTCTGGGGCCAACGTCCTGACTTTC. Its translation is CARGQGNSGANVLTF.

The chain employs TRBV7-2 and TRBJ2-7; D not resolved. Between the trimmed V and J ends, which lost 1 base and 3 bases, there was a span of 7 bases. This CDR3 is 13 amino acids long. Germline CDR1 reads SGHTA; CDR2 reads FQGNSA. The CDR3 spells CASSLEGDYEQYF. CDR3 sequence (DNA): TGTGCCAGCAGCTTAGAAGGAGACTACGAGCAGTACTTC.

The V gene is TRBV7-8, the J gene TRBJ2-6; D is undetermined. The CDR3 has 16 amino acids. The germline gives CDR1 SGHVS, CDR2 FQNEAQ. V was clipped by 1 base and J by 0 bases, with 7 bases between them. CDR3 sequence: CASSLGQISGANVLTF. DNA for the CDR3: TGTGCCAGCAGCTTAGGCCAGATCTCTGGGGCCAACGTCCTGACTTTC. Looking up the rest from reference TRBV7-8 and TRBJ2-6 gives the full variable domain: GAGVSQSPRYKVAKRGQDVALRCDPISGHVSLFWYQQALGQGPEFLTYFQNEAQLDKSGLPSDRFFAERPEGSVSTLKIQRTQQEDSAVYLCASSLGQISGANVLTFGAGSRLTVL.

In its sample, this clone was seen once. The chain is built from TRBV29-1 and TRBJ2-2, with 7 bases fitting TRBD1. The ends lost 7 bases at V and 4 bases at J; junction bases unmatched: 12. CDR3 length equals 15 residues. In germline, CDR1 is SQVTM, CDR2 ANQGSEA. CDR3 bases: TGCAGCGCTACTGACAGGGCCTTGGGCACCGGGGAGCTGTTTTTT. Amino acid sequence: CSATDRALGTGELFF.

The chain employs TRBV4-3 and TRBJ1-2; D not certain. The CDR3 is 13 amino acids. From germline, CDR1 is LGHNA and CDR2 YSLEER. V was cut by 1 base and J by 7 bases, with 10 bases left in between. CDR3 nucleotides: TGCGCCAGCAGCCAAGTTCCCCCGCGTGGCTACACCTTC. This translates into CASSQVPPRGYTF.

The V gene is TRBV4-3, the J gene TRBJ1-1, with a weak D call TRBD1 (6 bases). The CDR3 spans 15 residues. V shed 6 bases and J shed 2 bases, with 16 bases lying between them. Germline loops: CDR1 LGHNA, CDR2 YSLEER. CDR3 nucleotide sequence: TGCGCCAGCAGTCATAGGGGGGGAACCAACACTGAAGCTTTCTTT. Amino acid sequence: CASSHRGGTNTEAFF.

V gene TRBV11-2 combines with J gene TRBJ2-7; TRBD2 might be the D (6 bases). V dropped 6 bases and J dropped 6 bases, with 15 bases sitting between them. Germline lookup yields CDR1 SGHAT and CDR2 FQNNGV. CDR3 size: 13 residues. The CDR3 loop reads CASSSGAPSEQYF. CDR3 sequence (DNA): TGTGCCAGCAGTAGCGGAGCCCCCTCCGAGCAGTACTTC.

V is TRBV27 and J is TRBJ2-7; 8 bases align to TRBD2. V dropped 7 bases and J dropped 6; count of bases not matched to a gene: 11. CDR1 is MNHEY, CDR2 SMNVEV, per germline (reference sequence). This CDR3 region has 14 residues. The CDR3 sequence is CASTSGTSLTEQYF. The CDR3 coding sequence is TGTGCCAGCACCTCCGGGACTAGTTTGACCGAGCAGTACTTC.